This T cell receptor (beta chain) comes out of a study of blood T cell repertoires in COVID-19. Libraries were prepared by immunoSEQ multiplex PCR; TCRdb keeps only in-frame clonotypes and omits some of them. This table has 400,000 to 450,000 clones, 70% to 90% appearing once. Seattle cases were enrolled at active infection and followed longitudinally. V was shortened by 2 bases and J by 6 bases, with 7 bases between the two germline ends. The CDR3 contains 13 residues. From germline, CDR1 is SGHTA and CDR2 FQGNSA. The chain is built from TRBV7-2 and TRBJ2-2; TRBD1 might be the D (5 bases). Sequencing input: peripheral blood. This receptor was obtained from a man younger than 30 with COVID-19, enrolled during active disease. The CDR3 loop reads CASSLKGAGELFF. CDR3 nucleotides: TGTGCCAGCAGCTTAAAAGGGGCCGGGGAGCTGTTTTTT.